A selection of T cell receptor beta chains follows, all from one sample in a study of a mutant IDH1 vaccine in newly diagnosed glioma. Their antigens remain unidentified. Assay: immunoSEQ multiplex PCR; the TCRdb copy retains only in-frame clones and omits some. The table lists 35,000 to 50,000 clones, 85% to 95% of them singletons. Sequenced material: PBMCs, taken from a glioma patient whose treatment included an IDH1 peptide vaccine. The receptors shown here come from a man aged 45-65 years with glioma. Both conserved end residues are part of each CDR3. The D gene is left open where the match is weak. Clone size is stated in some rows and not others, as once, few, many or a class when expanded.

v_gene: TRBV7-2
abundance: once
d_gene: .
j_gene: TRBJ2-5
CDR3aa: CASRVGRMKIETQYF
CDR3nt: TGTGCCAGCAGAGTGGGACGCATGAAGATAGAGACCCAGTACTTC

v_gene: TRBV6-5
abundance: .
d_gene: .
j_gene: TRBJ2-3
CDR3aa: CASGNTDTQYF
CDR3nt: TGTGCCAGCGGGAACACAGATACGCAGTATTTT

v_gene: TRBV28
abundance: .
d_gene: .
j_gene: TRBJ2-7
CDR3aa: CASSFQGLGYEQYF
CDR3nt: TGTGCCAGCAGTTTCCAGGGGTTAGGCTACGAGCAGTACTTC

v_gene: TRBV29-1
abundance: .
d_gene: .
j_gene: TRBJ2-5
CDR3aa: CSLTPTRGETQYF
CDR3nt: TGCAGCTTAACCCCGACCCGTGGGGAGACCCAGTACTTC

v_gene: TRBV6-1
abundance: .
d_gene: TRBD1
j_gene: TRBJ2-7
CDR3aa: CASSDPGTGGGQYF
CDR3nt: TGTGCCAGCAGTGACCCCGGGACAGGGGGGGGGCAGTACTTC

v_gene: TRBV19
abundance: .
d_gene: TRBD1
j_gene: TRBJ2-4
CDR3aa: CASSMPSAGQAVAKNIQYF
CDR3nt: TGTGCCAGTAGTATGCCGAGTGCTGGACAGGCCGTAGCCAAAAACATTCAGTACTTC

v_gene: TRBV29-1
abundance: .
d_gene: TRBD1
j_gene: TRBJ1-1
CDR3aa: CSVSPGQGAGEAFF
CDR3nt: TGCAGCGTTAGTCCGGGACAGGGGGCTGGTGAAGCTTTCTTT

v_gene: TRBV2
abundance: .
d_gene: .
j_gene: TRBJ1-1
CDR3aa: CASSRGQRLGGTEAFF
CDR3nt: TGTGCCAGCAGTCGGGGACAAAGATTGGGAGGGACTGAAGCTTTCTTT

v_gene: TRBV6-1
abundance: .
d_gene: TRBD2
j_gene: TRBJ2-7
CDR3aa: CASSEKVGGGGYEQYF
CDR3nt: TGTGCCAGCAGTGAAAAGGTCGGGGGGGGTGGCTACGAGCAGTACTTC

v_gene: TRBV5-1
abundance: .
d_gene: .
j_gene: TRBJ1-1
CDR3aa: CASSLAWWGGGAFF
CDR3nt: TGCGCCAGCAGCTTGGCCTGGTGGGGAGGAGGAGCTTTCTTT

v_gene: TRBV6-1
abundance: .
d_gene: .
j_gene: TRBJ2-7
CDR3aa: CASSRFRSWQYF
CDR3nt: TGTGCCAGCAGTAGGTTTAGATCCTGGCAGTACTTC

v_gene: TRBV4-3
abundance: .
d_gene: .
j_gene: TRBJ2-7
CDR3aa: CASSQGDNSYEQYF
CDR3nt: TGCGCCAGCAGCCAAGGGGACAACTCCTACGAGCAGTACTTC

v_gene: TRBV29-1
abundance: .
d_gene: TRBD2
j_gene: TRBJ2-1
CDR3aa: CSVDSSGGHNEQFF
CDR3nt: TGCAGCGTTGATTCGAGCGGGGGCCACAATGAGCAGTTCTTC

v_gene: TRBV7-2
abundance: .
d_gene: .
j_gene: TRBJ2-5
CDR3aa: CASSPGVGSQETQYF
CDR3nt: TGTGCCAGCAGCCCCGGCGTAGGCAGCCAAGAGACCCAGTACTTC

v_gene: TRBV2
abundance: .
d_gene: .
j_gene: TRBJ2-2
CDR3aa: CASSEAGRLNTGELFF
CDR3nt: TGTGCCAGCAGCGAGGCGGGGAGGCTCAACACCGGGGAGCTGTTTTTT

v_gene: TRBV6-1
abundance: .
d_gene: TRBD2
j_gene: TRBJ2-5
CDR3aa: CASRRGGLETQYF
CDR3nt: TGTGCCAGCAGACGGGGGGGGCTAGAGACCCAGTACTTC

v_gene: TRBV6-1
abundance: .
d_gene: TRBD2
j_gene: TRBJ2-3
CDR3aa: CASSLADSRADTQYF
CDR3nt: TGTGCCAGCAGTCTAGCGGACTCTAGGGCAGATACGCAGTATTTT

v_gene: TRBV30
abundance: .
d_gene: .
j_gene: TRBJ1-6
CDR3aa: CAWSPGGSSYNSPLHF
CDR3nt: TGTGCCTGGTCCCCTGGGGGTAGCTCCTATAATTCACCCCTCCACTTT

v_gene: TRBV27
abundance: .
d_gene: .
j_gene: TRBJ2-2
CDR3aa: CASTPGGVSTGELFF
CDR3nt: TGTGCCAGCACCCCGGGTGGGGTTTCCACCGGGGAGCTGTTTTTT

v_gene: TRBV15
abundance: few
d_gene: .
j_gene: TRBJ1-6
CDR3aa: CATSGSSYNSPLHF
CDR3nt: TGTGCCACCAGCGGGAGCTCCTATAATTCACCCCTCCACTTT

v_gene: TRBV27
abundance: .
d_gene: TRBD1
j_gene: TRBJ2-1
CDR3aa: CASSLLTRQGPHNEQFF
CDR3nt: TGTGCCAGCAGTTTATTAACCCGACAGGGACCCCACAATGAGCAGTTCTTC

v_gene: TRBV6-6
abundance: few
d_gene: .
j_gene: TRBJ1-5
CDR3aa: CASRRVDSANQPQHF
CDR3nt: TGTGCCAGCAGAAGAGTGGACAGTGCGAATCAGCCCCAGCATTTT

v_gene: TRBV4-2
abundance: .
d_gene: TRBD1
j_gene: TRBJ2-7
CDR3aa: CASSQPGQPYEQYF
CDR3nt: TGTGCCAGCAGCCAACCGGGACAGCCCTACGAGCAGTACTTC

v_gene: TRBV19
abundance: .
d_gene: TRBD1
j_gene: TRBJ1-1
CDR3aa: CASSRQGAPMNTEAFF
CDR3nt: TGTGCCAGTAGTAGACAGGGGGCCCCTATGAACACTGAAGCTTTCTTT

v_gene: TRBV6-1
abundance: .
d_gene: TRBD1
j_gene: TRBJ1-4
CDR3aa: CASSAGGWSEKLFF
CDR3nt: TGTGCCAGCAGTGCAGGGGGCTGGAGCGAAAAACTGTTTTTT

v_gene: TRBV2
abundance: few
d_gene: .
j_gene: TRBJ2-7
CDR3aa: CASKGYYLSYEQYF
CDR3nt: TGTGCCAGCAAAGGGTACTATTTGAGTTACGAGCAGTACTTC

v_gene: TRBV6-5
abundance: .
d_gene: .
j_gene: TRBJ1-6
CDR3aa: CASSYGGASSPLHF
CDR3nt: TGTGCCAGCAGTTACGGGGGTGCCAGTTCACCCCTCCACTTT

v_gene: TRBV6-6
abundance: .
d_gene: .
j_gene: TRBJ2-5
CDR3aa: CASSREGGVETQYF
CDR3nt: TGTGCCAGCAGCCGCGAGGGGGGGGTAGAGACCCAGTACTTC

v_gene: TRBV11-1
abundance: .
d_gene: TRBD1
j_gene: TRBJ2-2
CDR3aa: CASRPQGSGELFF
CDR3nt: TGTGCCAGCAGACCACAGGGGTCCGGGGAGCTGTTTTTT

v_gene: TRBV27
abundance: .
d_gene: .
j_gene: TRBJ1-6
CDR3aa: CASWVGIRNSPLHF
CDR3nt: TGTGCCAGCTGGGTAGGGATTAGGAATTCACCCCTCCACTTT

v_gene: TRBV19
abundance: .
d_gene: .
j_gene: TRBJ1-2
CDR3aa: CASHRGSNYGYTF
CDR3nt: TGTGCCAGTCATCGGGGCTCCAACTATGGCTACACCTTC

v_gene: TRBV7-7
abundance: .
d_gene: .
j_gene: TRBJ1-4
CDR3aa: CASSFRNEKLFF
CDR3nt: TGTGCTAGCAGTTTCAGGAATGAAAAACTGTTTTTT

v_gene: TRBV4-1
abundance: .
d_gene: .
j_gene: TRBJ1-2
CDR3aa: CASSQYRDTYYGYTF
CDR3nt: TGCGCCAGCAGCCAGTACCGGGACACGTACTATGGCTACACCTTC

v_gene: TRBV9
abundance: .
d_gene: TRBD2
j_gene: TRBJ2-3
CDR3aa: CASSRGTSGGGGTQYF
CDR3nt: TGTGCCAGCAGCCGAGGGACTAGCGGGGGAGGAGGTACGCAGTATTTT

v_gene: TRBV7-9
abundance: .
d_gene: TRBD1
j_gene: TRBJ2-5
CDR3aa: CASSGRGQQETQYF
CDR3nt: TGTGCCAGCAGCGGCAGGGGGCAGCAAGAGACCCAGTACTTC

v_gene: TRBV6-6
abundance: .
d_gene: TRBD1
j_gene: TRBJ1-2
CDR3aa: CASSPTRGQGNGYTF
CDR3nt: TGTGCCAGCAGCCCCACCCGTGGACAGGGGAATGGCTACACCTTC

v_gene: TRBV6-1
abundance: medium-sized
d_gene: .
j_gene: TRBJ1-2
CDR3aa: CASREWEGGGYTF
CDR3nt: TGTGCCAGCAGGGAGTGGGAGGGAGGCGGCTACACCTTC

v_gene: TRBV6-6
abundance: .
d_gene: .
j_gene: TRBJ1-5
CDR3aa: CASSYSQGSNQPQHF
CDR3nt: TGTGCCAGCAGTTACTCACAGGGTAGCAATCAGCCCCAGCATTTT

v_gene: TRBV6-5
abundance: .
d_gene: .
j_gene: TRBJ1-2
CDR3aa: CASRPTGLGGYTF
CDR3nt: TGTGCCAGCAGGCCTACAGGTTTGGGTGGCTACACCTTC

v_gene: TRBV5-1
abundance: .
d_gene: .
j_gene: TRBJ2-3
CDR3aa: CASSRQGILTDTQYF
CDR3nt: TGCGCCAGCAGCCGTCAGGGAATATTAACAGATACGCAGTATTTT

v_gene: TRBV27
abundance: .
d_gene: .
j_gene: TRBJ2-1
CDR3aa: CASSSSRSETAEQFF
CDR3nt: TGTGCCAGCAGTTCAAGTCGCAGTGAGACCGCTGAGCAGTTCTTC

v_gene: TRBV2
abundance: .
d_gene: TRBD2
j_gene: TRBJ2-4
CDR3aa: CASVGLAGKNIQYF
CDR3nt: TGTGCCAGCGTGGGACTAGCGGGGAAAAACATTCAGTACTTC

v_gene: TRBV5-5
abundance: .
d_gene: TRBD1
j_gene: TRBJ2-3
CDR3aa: CASSLRPGQGSDTQYF
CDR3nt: TGTGCCAGCAGCTTGCGGCCCGGACAGGGTTCAGATACGCAGTATTTT

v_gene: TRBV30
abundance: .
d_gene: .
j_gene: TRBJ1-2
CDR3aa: CAWSTPGGFWGYTF
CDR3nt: TGTGCCTGGAGTACCCCCGGGGGGTTTTGGGGCTACACCTTC

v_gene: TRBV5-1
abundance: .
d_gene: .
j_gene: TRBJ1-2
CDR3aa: CASSQKQGTINYGYTF
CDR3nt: TGCGCCAGCAGCCAGAAACAGGGAACTATTAACTATGGCTACACCTTC

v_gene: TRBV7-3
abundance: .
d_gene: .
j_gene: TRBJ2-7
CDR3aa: CASSQGGSSYEQYF
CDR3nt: TGTGCCAGCAGCCAAGGGGGTTCTTCCTACGAGCAGTACTTC

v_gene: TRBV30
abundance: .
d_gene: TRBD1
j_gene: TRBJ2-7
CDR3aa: CAWSPGQGFGQYF
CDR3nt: TGTGCCTGGAGTCCAGGACAGGGTTTCGGGCAGTACTTC

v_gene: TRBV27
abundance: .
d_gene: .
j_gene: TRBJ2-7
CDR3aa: CASSSGPLGSYEQYF
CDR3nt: TGTGCCAGCAGTTCGGGTCCCCTAGGCTCCTACGAGCAGTACTTC

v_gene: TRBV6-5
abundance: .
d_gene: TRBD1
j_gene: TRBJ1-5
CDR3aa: CASSRQGRKPQHF
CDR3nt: TGTGCCAGCAGCCGACAGGGGAGAAAGCCCCAGCATTTT